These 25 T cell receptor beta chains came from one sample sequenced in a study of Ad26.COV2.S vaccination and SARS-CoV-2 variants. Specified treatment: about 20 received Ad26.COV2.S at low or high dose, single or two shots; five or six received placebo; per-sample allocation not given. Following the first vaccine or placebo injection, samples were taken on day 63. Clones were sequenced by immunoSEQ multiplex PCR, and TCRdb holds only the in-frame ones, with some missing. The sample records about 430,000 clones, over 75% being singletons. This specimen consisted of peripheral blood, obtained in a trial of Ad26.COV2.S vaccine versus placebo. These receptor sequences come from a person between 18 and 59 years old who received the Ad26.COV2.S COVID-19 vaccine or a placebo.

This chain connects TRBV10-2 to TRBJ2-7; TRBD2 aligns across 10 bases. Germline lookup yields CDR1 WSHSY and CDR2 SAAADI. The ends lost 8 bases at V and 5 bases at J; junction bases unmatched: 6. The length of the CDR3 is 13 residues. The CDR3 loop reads CASGLAGENEQYF. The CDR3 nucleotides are TGCGCCAGCGGTCTAGCGGGAGAGAACGAGCAGTACTTC.

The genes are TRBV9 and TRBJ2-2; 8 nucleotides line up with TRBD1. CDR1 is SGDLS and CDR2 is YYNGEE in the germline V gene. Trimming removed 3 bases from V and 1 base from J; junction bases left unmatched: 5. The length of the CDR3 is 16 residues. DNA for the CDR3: TGTGCCAGCAGCGCCACAACAGGGGGGAACACCGGGGAGCTGTTTTTT. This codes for CASSATTGGNTGELFF.

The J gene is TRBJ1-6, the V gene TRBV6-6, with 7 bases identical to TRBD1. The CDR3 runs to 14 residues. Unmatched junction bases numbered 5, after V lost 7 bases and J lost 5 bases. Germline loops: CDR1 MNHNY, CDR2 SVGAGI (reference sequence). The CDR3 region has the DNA TGTGCCAGCAAAGTCGGGACAGATAATTCACCCCTCCACTTT. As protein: CASKVGTDNSPLHF.

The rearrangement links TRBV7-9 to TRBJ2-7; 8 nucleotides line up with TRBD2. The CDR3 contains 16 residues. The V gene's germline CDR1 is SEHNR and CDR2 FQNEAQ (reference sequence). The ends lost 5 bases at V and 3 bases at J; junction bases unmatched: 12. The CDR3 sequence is CASSPSSAGGYYEQYF. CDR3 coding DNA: TGTGCCAGCAGCCCCTCCTCGGCGGGGGGTTACTACGAGCAGTACTTC.

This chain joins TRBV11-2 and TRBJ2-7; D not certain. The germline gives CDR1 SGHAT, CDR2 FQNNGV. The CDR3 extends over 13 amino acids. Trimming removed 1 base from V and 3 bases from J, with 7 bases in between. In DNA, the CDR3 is TGTGCCAGCAGCTTAGCCCCGGGCTACGAGCAGTACTTC. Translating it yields CASSLAPGYEQYF.

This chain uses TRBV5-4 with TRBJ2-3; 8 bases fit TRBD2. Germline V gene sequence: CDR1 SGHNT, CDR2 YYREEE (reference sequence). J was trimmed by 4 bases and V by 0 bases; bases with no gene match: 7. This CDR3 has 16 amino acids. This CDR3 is CASSLVASGLSDTQYF. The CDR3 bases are TGTGCCAGCAGCTTGGTTGCTAGCGGGTTGTCAGATACGCAGTATTTT.

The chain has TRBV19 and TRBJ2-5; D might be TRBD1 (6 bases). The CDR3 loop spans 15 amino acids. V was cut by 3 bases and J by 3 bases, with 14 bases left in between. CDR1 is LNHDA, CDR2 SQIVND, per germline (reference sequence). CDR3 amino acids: CASSMPGTPEETQYF. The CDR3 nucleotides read TGTGCCAGTAGTATGCCCGGGACACCAGAAGAGACCCAGTACTTC.

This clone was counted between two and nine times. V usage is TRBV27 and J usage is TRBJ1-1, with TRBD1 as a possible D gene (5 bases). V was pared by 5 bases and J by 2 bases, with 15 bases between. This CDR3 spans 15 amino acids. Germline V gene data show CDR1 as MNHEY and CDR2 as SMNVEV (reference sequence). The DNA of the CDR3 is TGTGCCAGCAGTCCGGGGACGGTACCTAACACTGAAGCTTTCTTT. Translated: CASSPGTVPNTEAFF.

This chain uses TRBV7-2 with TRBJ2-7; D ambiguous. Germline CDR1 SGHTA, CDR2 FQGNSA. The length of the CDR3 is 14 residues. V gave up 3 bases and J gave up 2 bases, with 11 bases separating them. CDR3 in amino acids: CASSFGDGPYEQYF. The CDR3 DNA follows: TGTGCCAGCAGCTTTGGCGACGGACCCTACGAGCAGTACTTC. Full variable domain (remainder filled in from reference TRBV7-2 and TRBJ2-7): GAGVSQSPSNKVTEKGKDVELRCDPISGHTALYWYRQSLGQGLEFLIYFQGNSAPDKSGLPSDRFSAERTGGSVSTLTIQRTQQEDSAVYLCASSFGDGPYEQYFGPGTRLTVT.

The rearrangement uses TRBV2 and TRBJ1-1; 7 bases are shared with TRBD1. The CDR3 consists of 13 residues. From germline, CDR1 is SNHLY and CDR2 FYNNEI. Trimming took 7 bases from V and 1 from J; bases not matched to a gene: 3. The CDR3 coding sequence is TGTGCCAGCACCAGGACAGGGAACACTGAAGCTTTCTTT. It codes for CASTRTGNTEAFF.

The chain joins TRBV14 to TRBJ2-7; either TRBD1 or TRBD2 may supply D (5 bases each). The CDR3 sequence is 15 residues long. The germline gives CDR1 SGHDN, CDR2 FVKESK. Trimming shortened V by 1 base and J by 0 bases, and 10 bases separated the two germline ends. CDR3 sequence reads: CASSQVGRSSYEQYF. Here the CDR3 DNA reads TGTGCCAGCAGCCAAGTGGGACGGAGCTCCTACGAGCAGTACTTC.

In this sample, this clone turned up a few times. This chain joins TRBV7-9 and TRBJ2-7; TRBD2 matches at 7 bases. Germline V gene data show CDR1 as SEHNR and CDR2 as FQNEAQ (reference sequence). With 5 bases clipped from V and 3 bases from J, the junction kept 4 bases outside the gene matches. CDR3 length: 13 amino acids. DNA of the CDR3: TGTGCCAGCAGCCCGGGGGAGGGCTACGAGCAGTACTTC. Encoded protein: CASSPGEGYEQYF.

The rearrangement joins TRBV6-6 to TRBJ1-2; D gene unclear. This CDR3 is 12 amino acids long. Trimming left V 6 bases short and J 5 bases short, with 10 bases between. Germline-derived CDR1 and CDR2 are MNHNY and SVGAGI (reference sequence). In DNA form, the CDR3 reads TGTGCCAGCAGGCCCGCAGGATATGGCTACACCTTC. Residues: CASRPAGYGYTF.

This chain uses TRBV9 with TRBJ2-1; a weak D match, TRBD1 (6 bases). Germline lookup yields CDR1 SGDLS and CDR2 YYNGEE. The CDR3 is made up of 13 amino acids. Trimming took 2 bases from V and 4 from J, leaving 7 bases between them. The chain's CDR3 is CASSVQGYNEQFF. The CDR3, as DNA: TGTGCCAGCAGCGTCCAGGGGTACAATGAGCAGTTCTTC.

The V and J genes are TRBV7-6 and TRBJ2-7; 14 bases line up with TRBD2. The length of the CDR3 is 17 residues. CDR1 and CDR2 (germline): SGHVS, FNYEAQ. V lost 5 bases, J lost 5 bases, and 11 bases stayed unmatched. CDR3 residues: CASSARLAGGSGNEQYF. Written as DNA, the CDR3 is TGTGCCAGCAGCGCCAGACTAGCGGGAGGGAGCGGAAACGAGCAGTACTTC.

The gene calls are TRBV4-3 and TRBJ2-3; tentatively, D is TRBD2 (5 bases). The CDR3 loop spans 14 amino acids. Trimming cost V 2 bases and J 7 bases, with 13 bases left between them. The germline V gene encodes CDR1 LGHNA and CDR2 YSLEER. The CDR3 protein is CASSQIEGLNTQYF. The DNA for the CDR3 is TGCGCCAGCAGCCAAATAGAGGGCCTTAATACGCAGTATTTT.

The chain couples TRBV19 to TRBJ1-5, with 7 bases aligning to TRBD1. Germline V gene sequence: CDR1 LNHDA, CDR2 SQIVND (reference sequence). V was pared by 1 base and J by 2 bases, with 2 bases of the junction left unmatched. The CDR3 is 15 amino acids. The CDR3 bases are TGTGCCAGTAGTATAGTAGGGGGCGGCAATCAGCCCCAGCATTTT. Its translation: CASSIVGGGNQPQHF.

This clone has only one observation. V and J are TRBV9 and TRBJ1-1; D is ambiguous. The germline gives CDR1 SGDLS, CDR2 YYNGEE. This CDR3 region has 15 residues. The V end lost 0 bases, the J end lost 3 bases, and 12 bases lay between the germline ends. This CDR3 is CASSVEEMSYTEAFF. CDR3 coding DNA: TGTGCCAGCAGCGTAGAGGAGATGTCCTACACTGAAGCTTTCTTT. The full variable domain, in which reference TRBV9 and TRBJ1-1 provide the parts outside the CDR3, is DSGVTQTPKHLITATGQRVTLRCSPRSGDLSVYWYQQSLDQGLQFLIQYYNGEERAKGNILERFSAQQFPDLHSELNLSSLELGDSALYFCASSVEEMSYTEAFFGQGTRLTVV.

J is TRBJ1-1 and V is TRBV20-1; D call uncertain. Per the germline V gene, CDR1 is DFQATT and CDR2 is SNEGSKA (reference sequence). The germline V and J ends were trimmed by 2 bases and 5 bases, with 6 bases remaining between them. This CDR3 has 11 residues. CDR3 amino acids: CSARMATEAFF. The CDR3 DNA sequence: TGCAGTGCTAGAATGGCTACTGAAGCTTTCTTT.

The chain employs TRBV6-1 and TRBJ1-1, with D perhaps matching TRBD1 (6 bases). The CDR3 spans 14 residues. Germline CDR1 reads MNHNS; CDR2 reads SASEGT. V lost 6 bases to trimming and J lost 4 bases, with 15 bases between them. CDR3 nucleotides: TGTGCCAGCAGCGCACAGGGTACGGGCACTGAAGCTTTCTTT. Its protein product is CASSAQGTGTEAFF.

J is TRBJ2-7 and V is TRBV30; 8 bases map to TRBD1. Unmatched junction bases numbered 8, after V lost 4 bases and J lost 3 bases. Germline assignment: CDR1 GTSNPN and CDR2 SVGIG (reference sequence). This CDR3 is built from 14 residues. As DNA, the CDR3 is TGTGCCTGGACCGGGACAGGCTTACACTACGAGCAGTACTTC. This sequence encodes CAWTGTGLHYEQYF. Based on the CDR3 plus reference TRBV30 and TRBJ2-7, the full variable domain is SQTIHQWPATLVQPVGSPLSLECTVEGTSNPNLYWYRQAAGRGLQLLFYSVGIGQISSEVPQNLSASRPQDRQFILSSKKLLLSDSGFYLCAWTGTGLHYEQYFGPGTRLTVT.

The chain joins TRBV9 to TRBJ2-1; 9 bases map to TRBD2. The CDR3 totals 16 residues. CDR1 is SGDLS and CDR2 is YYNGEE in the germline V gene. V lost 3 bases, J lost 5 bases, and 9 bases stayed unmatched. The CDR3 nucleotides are TGTGCCAGCAGCGGGGATCTAGCGGGGACAGACAATGAGCAGTTCTTC. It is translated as CASSGDLAGTDNEQFF.

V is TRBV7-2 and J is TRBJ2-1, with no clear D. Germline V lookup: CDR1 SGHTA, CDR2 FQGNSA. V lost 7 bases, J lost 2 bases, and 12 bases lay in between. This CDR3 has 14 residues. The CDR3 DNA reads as TGTGCCAGCACCGACGTCGTAACCTACAATGAGCAGTTCTTC. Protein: CASTDVVTYNEQFF.

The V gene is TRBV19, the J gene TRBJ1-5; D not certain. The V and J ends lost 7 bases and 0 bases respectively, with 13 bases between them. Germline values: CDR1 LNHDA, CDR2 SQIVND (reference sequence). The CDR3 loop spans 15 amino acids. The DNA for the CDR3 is TGTGCCAGTAAGTCCGGCCGTTATAGCAATCAGCCCCAGCATTTT. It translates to CASKSGRYSNQPQHF.

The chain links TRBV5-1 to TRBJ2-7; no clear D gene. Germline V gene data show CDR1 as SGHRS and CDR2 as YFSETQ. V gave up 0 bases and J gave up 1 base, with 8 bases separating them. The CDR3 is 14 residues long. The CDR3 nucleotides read TGCGCCAGCAGCTTGGGACCTCAATCCTACGAGCAGTACTTC. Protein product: CASSLGPQSYEQYF. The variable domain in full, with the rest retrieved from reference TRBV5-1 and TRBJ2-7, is KAGVTQTPRYLIKTRGQQVTLSCSPISGHRSVSWYQQTPGQGLQFLFEYFSETQRNKGNFPGRFSGRQFSNSRSEMNVSTLELGDSALYLCASSLGPQSYEQYFGPGTRLTVT.